The present TCR beta chain was sequenced within a study of cytomegalovirus exposure and HLA in healthy donors. Findings and caveats of the study: According to a later analysis, donors in an Asian-associated ancestry cluster reportedly had fewer N-insertions than the roughly 720-donor mean. Previous analysis showed most TCR beta V segments were productive about 87% or about 30% of the time.

Amplification used 60 Vbeta primers and 13 Jbeta primers. Assay: immunoSEQ multiplex PCR; the TCRdb copy retains only in-frame clones and omits some. The table has about 150,000 clones, about three quarters seen once. Remarks on this clone: No antigen is known for it.

Trimming removed 5 bases at V and 1 base at J, with 8 bases between. The CDR3 loop spans 14 amino acids. The germline V gene encodes CDR1 SNHLY and CDR2 FYNNEI. This receptor was taken from a woman aged 45-60 years in good health and CMV-seropositive. The rearrangement uses TRBV2 and TRBJ1-4; the D gene is possibly TRBD1 (6 bases). Material: PBMCs. In DNA, the CDR3 is TGTGCCAGCAGTCAACAGGGAACTAATGAAAAACTGTTTTTT. It translates to CASSQQGTNEKLFF.